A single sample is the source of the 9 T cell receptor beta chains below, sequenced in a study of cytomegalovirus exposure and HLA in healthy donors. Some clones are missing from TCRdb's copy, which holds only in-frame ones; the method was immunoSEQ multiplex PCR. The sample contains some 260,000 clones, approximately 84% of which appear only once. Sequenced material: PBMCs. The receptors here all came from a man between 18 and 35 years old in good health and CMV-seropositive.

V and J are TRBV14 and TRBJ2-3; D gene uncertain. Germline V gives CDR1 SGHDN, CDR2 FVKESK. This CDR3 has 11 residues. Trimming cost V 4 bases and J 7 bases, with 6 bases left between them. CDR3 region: CASSRINTQYF. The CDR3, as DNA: TGTGCCAGCAGCCGGATAAATACGCAGTATTTT.

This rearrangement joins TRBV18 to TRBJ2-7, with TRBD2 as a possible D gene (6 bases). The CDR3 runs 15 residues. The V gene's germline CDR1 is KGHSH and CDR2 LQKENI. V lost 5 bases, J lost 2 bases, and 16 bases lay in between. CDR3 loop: CASSAPGLGTYEQYF. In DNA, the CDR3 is TGTGCCAGCTCAGCCCCGGGACTGGGCACCTACGAGCAGTACTTC.

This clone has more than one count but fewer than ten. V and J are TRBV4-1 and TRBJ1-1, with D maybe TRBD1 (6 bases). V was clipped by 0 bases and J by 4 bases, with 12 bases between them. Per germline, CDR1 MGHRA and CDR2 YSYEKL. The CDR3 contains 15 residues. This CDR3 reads CASSQDSGGITEAFF. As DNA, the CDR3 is TGCGCCAGCAGCCAAGATTCCGGGGGCATCACTGAAGCTTTCTTT.

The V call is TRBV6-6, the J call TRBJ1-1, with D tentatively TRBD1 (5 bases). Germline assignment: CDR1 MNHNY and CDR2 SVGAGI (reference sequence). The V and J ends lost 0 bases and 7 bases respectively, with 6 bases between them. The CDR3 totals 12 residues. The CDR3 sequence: CASSYSRGEAFF. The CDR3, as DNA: TGTGCCAGCAGTTACTCGAGGGGTGAAGCTTTCTTT.

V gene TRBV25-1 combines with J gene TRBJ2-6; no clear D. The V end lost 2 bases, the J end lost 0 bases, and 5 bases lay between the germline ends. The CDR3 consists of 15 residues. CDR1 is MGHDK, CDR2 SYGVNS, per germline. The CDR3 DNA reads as TGTGCCAGCAGTGAAACCGACTCTGGGGCCAACGTCCTGACTTTC. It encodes CASSETDSGANVLTF.

The CDR3 reads CASSLQQGGTEAFF. DNA for the CDR3: TGCGCCAGCAGCTTACAACAGGGGGGCACTGAAGCTTTCTTT. The chain couples TRBV5-1 to TRBJ1-1; TRBD1 matches at 8 bases. Germline V gives CDR1 SGHRS, CDR2 YFSETQ. V was clipped by 2 bases and J by 4 bases; unmatched bases: 4. This CDR3 spans 14 amino acids.

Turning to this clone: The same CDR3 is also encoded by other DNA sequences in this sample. CDR3 loop: CASSLGGLETQYF. The CDR3 bases are TGTGCCAGCAGCCTGGGGGGACTAGAGACCCAGTACTTC. The rearrangement links TRBV7-9 to TRBJ2-5; a possible D gene is TRBD2 (6 bases). Germline values: CDR1 SEHNR, CDR2 FQNEAQ (reference sequence). The CDR3 runs to 13 residues. Trimming took 5 bases from V and 4 from J, leaving 11 bases between them.

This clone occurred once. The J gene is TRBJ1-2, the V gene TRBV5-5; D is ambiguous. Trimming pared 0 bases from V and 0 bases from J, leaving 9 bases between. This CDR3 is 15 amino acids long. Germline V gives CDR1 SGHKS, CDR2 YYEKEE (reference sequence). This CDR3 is CASSLALDPNYGYTF. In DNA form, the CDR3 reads TGTGCCAGCAGCTTGGCTCTAGACCCTAACTATGGCTACACCTTC.

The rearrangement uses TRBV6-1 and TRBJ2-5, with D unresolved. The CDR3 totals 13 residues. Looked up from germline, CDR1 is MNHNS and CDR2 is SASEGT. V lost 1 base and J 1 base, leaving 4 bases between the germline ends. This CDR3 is CASSEGSQETQYF. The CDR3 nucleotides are TGTGCCAGCAGTGAAGGAAGCCAAGAGACCCAGTACTTC.